This paragraph reports one T cell receptor (beta chain). Its specificity is not known. The method was immunoSEQ multiplex PCR; TCRdb's version includes in-frame clones alone and lacks a portion of them. Of about 680,000 clones listed, 72% are singletons. The sample comes from a study of shared clonotypes between healthy human individuals. The study's findings and limits: Generally, naive subsets came out with larger estimated richness than memory subsets.

V gave up 4 bases and J gave up 5 bases; unmatched junction bases: 2. Germline V gene data show CDR1 as KGHSH and CDR2 as LQKENI. The CDR3 sequence is 13 residues long. Subsets obtained from CD4+ cells comprised CD45RA+ naive and CD45RA-negative memory cells. This chain connects TRBV18 to TRBJ2-5, with 9 bases that match TRBD1. This TCR derives from a woman aged 25-40 years in good health. Material for sequencing was memory CD4+ T cells sorted from blood. The subset was: CD45RA-negative fraction. In DNA form, the CDR3 reads TGTGCCAGCTCACGGGACAGGGAGGAGACCCAGTACTTC. This codes for CASSRDREETQYF.